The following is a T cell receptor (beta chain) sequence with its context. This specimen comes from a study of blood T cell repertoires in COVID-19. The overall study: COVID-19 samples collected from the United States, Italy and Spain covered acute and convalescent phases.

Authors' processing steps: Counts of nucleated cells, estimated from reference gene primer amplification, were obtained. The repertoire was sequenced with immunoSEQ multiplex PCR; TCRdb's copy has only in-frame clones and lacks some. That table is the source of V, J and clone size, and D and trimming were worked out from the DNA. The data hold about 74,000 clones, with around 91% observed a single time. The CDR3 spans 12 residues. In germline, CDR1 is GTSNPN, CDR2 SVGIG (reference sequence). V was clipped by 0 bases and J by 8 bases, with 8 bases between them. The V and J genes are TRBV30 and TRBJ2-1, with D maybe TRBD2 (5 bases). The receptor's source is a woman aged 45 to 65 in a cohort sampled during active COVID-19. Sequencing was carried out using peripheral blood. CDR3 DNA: TGTGCCTGGAGTGTACAGAGGGATGAGCAGTTCTTC. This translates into CAWSVQRDEQFF.